The 13 T cell receptor beta chains given below trace back to one sample, sequenced in a study of blood T cells in healthy people across ages (dated by TCRdb to between 2015 and 2017). The method behind the library was 5' RACE. Reads for this sample came from an Illumina HiSeq 2500. A second PCR of roughly 7 to 11 cycles was performed with a sample-barcoded 5' primer and a J-beta primer mix. TCRdb ran its own pipeline on the public reads, namely fastp trimming at Q25 and MiXCR clone calling, and kept in-frame beta chains. A single entry per CDR3 protein holds the most common genes and DNA from its merged rows. This sample comprises fewer than 800,000 distinct CDR3 sequences, 20% to 25% of them detected only once. Approximately 3.6% of the sample belongs to the ten largest clones. The sample consisted of blood. These TCRs come from a man in his 70s in good health.

This clonotype was found a few times. This chain joins TRBV7-9 and TRBJ2-1; 8 nucleotides match TRBD2. V was clipped by 2 bases and J by 2 bases; unmatched bases: 8. Per germline, CDR1 SEHNR and CDR2 FQNEAQ (reference sequence). The CDR3 is made up of 17 amino acids. CDR3 region: CASSLPRLATTYNEQFF. DNA for the CDR3: TGTGCCAGCAGCTTACCCAGACTAGCGACAACCTACAATGAGCAGTTCTTC.

This clonotype appeared a single time. The chain couples TRBV6-2 or TRBV6-3 to TRBJ2-5; D is ambiguous. Matching the DNA end better, TRBJ2-7 makes the J call doubtful. The V gene's germline CDR1 is MNHEY and CDR2 SVGEGT. This CDR3 has 13 residues. Written as DNA, the CDR3 is TGTGCCAGCAGTTACTCCCTACCCTACGAGCAGTACTTC. Residues: CASSYSLPYEQYF.

CDR3 amino acids: CASSLGLPTDTQYF. CDR3 DNA sequence: TGTGCCAGCAGCCTAGGATTGCCCACAGATACGCAGTATTTT. The rearrangement joins TRBV12-3 or TRBV12-4 to TRBJ2-3; no firm D call. Trimming took 6 bases from V and 2 from J, leaving 12 bases between them. This CDR3 is built from 14 residues.

This clonotype was counted only a few times. The chain uses TRBV14 and TRBJ2-7; D remains unclear. The CDR3 loop spans 14 amino acids. V dropped 1 base and J dropped 2 bases, with 9 bases sitting between them. Germline CDR1 reads SGHDN; CDR2 reads FVKESK. The chain's CDR3 is CASSQVNYPYEQYF. The CDR3 DNA reads as TGTGCCAGCAGCCAAGTCAACTACCCCTACGAGCAGTACTTC.

This clonotype has more than one count but fewer than ten. The V and J genes are TRBV25-1 and TRBJ2-5; D gene unclear. Germline V gene lookup returns CDR1 MGHDK and CDR2 SYGVNS. V lost 2 bases and J 1 base, leaving 8 bases between the germline ends. The CDR3 runs to 14 residues. For the CDR3, the DNA is TGTGCCAGCAGTGAACTCAGTCGCCAAGAGACCCAGTACTTC. As protein: CASSELSRQETQYF.

In this sample, this clonotype turned up many times. This chain links TRBV18 with TRBJ2-7; 9 bases agree with TRBD1. Trimming cost V 8 bases and J 1 base; bases outside gene matches: 6. CDR3 length: 14 residues. Germline V gene lookup returns CDR1 KGHSH and CDR2 LQKENI. CDR3 coding DNA: TGTGCCAGCAGCCCGGGGACAGGGTCCTACGAGCAGTACTTC. Encoded protein: CASSPGTGSYEQYF.

This chain joins TRBV20-1 and TRBJ2-5, with 10 nucleotides matching TRBD2. Germline CDR1 DFQATT, CDR2 SNEGSKA (reference sequence). With 3 bases clipped from V and 6 bases from J, the junction kept 10 bases outside the gene matches. This CDR3 contains 15 residues. The CDR3 loop is CSASKQASGRQTQYF. CDR3 in DNA: TGCAGTGCTAGCAAGCAGGCTAGCGGGAGACAGACCCAGTACTTC.

This clonotype was counted only a few times. CDR3 residues: CASSYEAAPHEQYF. DNA of the CDR3: TGTGCCAGCAGCTACGAGGCGGCCCCTCACGAGCAGTACTTC. The rearrangement links TRBV7-8 to TRBJ2-7; unclear D gene. V was cut by 4 bases and J by 5 bases, with 15 bases left in between. This CDR3 region has 14 residues. Germline V CDR1 and CDR2: SGHVS, FQNEAQ.

This clonotype was observed a few times. The chain joins TRBV4-1 to TRBJ1-5; D ambiguous. The CDR3 is 14 amino acids. Germline values: CDR1 MGHRA, CDR2 YSYEKL. Deletions cut 2 bases from V and 6 bases from J, with 11 bases between. The CDR3 loop reads CASSQLLGSQPQHF. CDR3 in DNA: TGCGCCAGCAGCCAACTCTTAGGTTCTCAGCCCCAGCATTTT.

This clonotype has more than one count but fewer than ten. This rearrangement joins TRBV7-3 to TRBJ2-1; 14 bases are shared with TRBD2. This CDR3 contains 17 residues. Germline values: CDR1 SGHTA, CDR2 FQGTGA. V lost 5 bases to trimming and J lost 5 bases; unmatched junction nucleotides: 8. The CDR3 nucleotides read TGTGCCAGCAGCGAGACTAGCGGGAGGGCCGGTGACAATGAGCAGTTCTTC. Translation gives CASSETSGRAGDNEQFF.

V gene TRBV7-3 combines with J gene TRBJ2-1; D gene unclear. This CDR3 is 16 amino acids long. With 7 bases removed from V and 0 bases from J, the gap between germline ends came to 16 bases. Germline CDR1 SGHTA, CDR2 FQGTGA. DNA for the CDR3: TGTGCCAGCACCCCCTTAGCACCCAGCTCCTACAATGAGCAGTTCTTC. Residues: CASTPLAPSSYNEQFF.

The table lists this clonotype with many counts. The chain is built from TRBV29-1 and TRBJ2-5; 11 bases agree with TRBD1. The germline CDR1 and CDR2 sequences are SQVTM and ANQGSEA. CDR3 length: 14 amino acids. V lost 4 bases, J lost 4 bases, and 5 bases stayed unmatched. In DNA, the CDR3 is TGCAGCGTTGGGACAGGGGGCGTTGGAGAGACCCAGTACTTC. This codes for CSVGTGGVGETQYF.

Here the CDR3 reads CASSLLTGAYEQYF. Here the CDR3 DNA reads TGTGCCAGCAGTTTATTGACAGGGGCATACGAGCAGTACTTC. This sequence joins TRBV28 and TRBJ2-7; 8 nucleotides align to TRBD1. The V segment lost 1 base and the J segment 4 bases; nucleotides outside the gene matches: 3. This CDR3 is 14 amino acids long. CDR1 and CDR2 from the germline V gene are MDHEN and SYDVKM.